The clone carrying this TCR beta chain was detected many times. Its antigen is not identified. For naive CD8 T cells, sorting used the CD8+CD4-CCR7+CD45RA+ phenotype. This entry is derived from a study of molecular identifiers for immune sequencing clone quantification. The use of previously described methods and listed TCR primers produced the bulk TCR libraries. TCRdb ran MiXCR on the PCR reads and lists one entry per CDR3 protein. The table includes 600,000 to 650,000 distinct CDR3 sequences, 15% to 20% detected once. Study-wide points: Naive cells had under 1% of molecules in clones above 20 RNA copies, effectors over 98%.

The source is a human donor in good health. Some libraries in this study had Jurkat cell RNA spiked in. What was sequenced was naive CD8+ T cells from blood, with Jurkat cell RNA spiked in. The subset was: FACS-sorted CD8+CD4-CCR7+CD45RA+ naive T cells.

CDR3 DNA: TGTGCCAGCAGCCCAAACAGGGAGCTCGTGAACACTGAAGCTTTCTTT. Translating gives CASSPNRELVNTEAFF. The V gene is TRBV21-1, the J gene TRBJ1-1; the table calls TRBD1, which could not be checked here. TRBV21-1 constitutes a pseudogene. The CDR3 runs 16 residues.